In its sample, the clone carrying this TCR beta chain was seen a few times. This specimen belongs to a study of identical twins. Through template switching, a universal primer site was introduced, and the cDNA contained unique molecular identifiers. TCRdb called the 5' RACE reads again in MiXCR, with one record for every CDR3 protein. This repertoire shows hundreds of thousands of distinct CDR3 sequences, more than 9% found once; its top ten account for around 1.6%. The CDR3 totals 14 residues. The germline V gene encodes CDR1 SGHRS and CDR2 YFSETQ. V was trimmed by 6 bases and J by 2 bases, leaving 11 bases between them. This sample also belongs to another study, concerning yellow fever vaccine responses in identical twins.

The rearrangement uses TRBV5-1 and TRBJ2-2; D unresolved. The TCR comes from a woman aged 18-29 years in good health. Input material: PBMCs. The CDR3 sequence is CASTPSGNTGELFF. The CDR3 DNA sequence: TGCGCCAGCACCCCTTCGGGTAACACCGGGGAGCTGTTTTTT.